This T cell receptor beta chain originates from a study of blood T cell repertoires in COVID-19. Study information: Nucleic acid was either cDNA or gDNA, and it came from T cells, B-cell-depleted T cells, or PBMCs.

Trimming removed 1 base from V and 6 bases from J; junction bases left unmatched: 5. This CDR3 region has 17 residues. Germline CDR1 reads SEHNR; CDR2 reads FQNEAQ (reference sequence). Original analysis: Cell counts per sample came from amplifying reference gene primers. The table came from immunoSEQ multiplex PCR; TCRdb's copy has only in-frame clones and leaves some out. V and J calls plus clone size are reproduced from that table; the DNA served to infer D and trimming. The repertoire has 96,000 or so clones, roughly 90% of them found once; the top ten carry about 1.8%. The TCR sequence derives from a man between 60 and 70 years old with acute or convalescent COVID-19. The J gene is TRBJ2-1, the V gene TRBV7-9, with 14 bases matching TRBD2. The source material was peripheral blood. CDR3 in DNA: TGTGCCAGCAGCTTAGGGACTAGCGGGGGGATACTCAATGAGCAGTTCTTC. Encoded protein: CASSLGTSGGILNEQFF.